This TCR beta chain stems from a study of somatic mutations in cytotoxic T cells in rheumatoid arthritis. Study-wide findings and caveats: Neither rheumatoid arthritis patients nor age-matched healthy controls had significantly different CD8+ T-cell clonality from the other group. More than 20% of CD8+ cells belonged to the largest clone in about an eighth of the 65 patients.

Profiling relied on immunoSEQ multiplex PCR, and the TCRdb table lists in-frame clones only, not all of them. The repertoire consists of around 19,000 clones, with about three quarters occurring once and the leading ten covering roughly 27%. Trimming left V 3 bases short and J 4 bases short, with 10 bases between. Germline V lookup: CDR1 SGDLS, CDR2 YYNGEE. CDR3 size: 13 residues. This clone was picked up a small number of times. Its antigen is still unknown. The sequencing input was CD8+ T cells sorted from blood. The receptor comes from an adult with rheumatoid arthritis. V and J are TRBV9 and TRBJ1-1, with D possibly being TRBD1 (5 bases). CDR3 nucleotides: TGTGCCAGCAGCGCAACAGGAGGCACTGAAGCTTTCTTT. Encoded protein: CASSATGGTEAFF.